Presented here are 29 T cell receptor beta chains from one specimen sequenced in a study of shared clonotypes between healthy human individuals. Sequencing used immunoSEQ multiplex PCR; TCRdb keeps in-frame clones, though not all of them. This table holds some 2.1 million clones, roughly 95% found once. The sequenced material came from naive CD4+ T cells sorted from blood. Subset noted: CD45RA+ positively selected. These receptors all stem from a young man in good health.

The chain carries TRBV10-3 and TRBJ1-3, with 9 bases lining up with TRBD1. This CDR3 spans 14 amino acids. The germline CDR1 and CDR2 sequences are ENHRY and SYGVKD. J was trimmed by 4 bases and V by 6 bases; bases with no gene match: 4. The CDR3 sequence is CAIRGDRAGNTIYF. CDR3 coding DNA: TGTGCCATCAGGGGGGACAGGGCAGGAAACACCATATATTTT.

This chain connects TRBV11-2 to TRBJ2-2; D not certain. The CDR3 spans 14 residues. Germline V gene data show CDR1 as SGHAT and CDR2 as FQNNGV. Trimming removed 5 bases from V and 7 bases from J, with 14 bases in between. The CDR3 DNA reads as TGTGCCAGCAGCCCCGGTCAGGTTTACGGGGAGCTGTTTTTT. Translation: CASSPGQVYGELFF.

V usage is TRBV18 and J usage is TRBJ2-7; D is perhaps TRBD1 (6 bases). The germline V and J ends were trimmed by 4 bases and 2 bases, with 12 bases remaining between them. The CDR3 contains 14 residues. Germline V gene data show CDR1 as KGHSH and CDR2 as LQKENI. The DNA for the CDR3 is TGTGCCAGCTCACTGTCGGCAGGGGCCTACGAGCAGTACTTC. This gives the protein CASSLSAGAYEQYF.

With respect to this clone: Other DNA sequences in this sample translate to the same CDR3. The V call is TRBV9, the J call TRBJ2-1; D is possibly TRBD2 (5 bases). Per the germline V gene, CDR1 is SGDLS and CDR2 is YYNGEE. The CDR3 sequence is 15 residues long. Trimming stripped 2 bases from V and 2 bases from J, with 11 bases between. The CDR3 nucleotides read TGTGCCAGCAGCGTGGGAAGCGGACCCTACAATGAGCAGTTCTTC. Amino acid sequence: CASSVGSGPYNEQFF. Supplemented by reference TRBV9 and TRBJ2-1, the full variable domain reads DSGVTQTPKHLITATGQRVTLRCSPRSGDLSVYWYQQSLDQGLQFLIQYYNGEERAKGNILERFSAQQFPDLHSELNLSSLELGDSALYFCASSVGSGPYNEQFFGPGTRLTVL.

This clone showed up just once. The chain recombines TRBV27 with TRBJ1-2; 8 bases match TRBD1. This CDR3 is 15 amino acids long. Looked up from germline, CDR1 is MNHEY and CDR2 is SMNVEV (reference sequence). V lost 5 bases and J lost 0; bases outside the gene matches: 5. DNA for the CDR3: TGTGCCAGCAGTCCGAGGACAGGGCCTAACTATGGCTACACCTTC. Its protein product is CASSPRTGPNYGYTF.

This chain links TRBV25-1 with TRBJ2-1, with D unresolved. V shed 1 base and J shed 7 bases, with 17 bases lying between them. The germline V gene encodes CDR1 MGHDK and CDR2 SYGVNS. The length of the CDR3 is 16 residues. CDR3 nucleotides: TGTGCCAGCAGTGAATCCCGGCCCGCCTACGGTAATGAGCAGTTCTTC. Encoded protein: CASSESRPAYGNEQFF. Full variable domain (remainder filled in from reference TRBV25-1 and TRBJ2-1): EADIYQTPRYLVIGTGKKITLECSQTMGHDKMYWYQQDPGMELHLIHYSYGVNSTEKGDLSSESTVSRIRTEHFPLTLESARPSHTSQYLCASSESRPAYGNEQFFGPGTRLTVL.

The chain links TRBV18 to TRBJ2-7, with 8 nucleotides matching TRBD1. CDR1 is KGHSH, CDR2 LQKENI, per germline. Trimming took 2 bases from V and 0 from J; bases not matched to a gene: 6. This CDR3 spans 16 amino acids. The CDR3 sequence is CASSPLTGGSSYEQYF. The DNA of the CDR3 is TGTGCCAGCTCACCATTAACAGGGGGGAGCTCCTACGAGCAGTACTTC.

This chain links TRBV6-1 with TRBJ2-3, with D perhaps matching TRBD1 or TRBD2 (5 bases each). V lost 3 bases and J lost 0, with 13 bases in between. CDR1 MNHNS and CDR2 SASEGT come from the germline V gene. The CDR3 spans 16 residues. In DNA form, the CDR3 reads TGTGCCAGCAGTGAGTCATATCGGGGCAGCACAGATACGCAGTATTTT. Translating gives CASSESYRGSTDTQYF.

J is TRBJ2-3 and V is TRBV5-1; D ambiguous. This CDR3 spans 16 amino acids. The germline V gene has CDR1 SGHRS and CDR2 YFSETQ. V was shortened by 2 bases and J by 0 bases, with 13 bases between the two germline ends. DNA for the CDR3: TGCGCCAGCAGCTTAACAGTCACCATTAGCACAGATACGCAGTATTTT. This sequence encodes CASSLTVTISTDTQYF.

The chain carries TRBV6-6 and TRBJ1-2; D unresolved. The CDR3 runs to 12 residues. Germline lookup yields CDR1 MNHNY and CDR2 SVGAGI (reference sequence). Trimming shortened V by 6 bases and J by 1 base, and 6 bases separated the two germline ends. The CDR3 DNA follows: TGTGCCAGCAGCCAGGATAACTATGGCTACACCTTC. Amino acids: CASSQDNYGYTF.

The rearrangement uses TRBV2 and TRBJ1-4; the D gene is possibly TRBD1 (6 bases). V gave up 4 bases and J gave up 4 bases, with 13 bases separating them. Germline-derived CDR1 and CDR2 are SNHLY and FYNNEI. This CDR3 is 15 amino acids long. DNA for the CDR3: TGTGCCAGCAGTGTGGGACATCGGAATAATGAAAAACTGTTTTTT. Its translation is CASSVGHRNNEKLFF.

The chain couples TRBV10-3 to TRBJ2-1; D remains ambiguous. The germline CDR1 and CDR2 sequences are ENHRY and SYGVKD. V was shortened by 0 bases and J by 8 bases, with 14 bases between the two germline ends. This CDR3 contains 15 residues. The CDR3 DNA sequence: TGTGCCATCAGTGAGTCGAATTCGAGAGTCGATGAGCAGTTCTTC. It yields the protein CAISESNSRVDEQFF.

Here the CDR3 reads CASGSGVINSPLHF. Written as DNA, the CDR3 is TGTGCCAGCGGGTCAGGGGTTATTAATTCACCCCTCCACTTT. This chain uses TRBV6-5 with TRBJ1-6, with TRBD1 as a possible D gene (6 bases). CDR3 length: 14 amino acids. V was cut by 8 bases and J by 6 bases, with 14 bases left in between. Germline CDR1 is MNHEY and CDR2 is SVGAGI.

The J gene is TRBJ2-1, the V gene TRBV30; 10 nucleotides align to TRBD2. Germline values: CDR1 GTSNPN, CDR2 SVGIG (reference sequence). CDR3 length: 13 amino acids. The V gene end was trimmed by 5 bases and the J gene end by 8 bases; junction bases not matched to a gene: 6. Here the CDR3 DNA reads TGTGCCTGGGCTAGCGGGAGAATGGATGAGCAGTTCTTC. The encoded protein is CAWASGRMDEQFF.

The CDR3, as DNA: TGTGCCAGCAGCTCGCATAGCTCCTACAATGAGCAGTTCTTC. Its protein is CASSSHSSYNEQFF. This chain uses TRBV5-4 with TRBJ2-1, with unresolved D. V was cut by 3 bases and J by 0 bases, with 7 bases left in between. CDR1 and CDR2 from the germline V gene are SGHNT and YYREEE (reference sequence). This CDR3 has 14 residues.

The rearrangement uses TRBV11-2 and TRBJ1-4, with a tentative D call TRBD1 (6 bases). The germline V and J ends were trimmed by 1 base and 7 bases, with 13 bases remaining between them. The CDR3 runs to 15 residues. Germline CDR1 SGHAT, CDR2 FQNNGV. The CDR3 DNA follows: TGTGCCAGCAGCTTAGCGGGGGGCAGGGGTGAAAAACTGTTTTTT. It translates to CASSLAGGRGEKLFF.

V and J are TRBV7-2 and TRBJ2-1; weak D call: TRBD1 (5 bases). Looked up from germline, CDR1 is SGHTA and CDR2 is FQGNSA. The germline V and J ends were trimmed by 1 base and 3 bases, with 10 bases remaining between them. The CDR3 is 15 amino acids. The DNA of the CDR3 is TGTGCCAGCAGCTTAGAACTACAGGACTACAATGAGCAGTTCTTC. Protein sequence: CASSLELQDYNEQFF.

The CDR3 region is CASTSGLKRYEQYF. The CDR3 DNA follows: TGTGCCAGCACCTCGGGCCTCAAAAGGTACGAGCAGTACTTC. This rearrangement joins TRBV6-6 to TRBJ2-7, with no clear D. Trimming removed 7 bases from V and 4 bases from J, with 17 bases in between. Germline assignment: CDR1 MNHNY and CDR2 SVGAGI (reference sequence). The CDR3 totals 14 residues.

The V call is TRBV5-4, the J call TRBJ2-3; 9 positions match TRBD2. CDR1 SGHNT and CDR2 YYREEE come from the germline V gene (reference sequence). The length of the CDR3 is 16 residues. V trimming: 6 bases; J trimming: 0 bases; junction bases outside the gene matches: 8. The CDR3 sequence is CASTRGGRLSTDTQYF. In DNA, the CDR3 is TGTGCCAGCACGCGGGGGGGCCGGTTGAGCACAGATACGCAGTATTTT. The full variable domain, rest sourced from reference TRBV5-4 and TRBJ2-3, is ETGVTQSPTHLIKTRGQQVTLRCSSQSGHNTVSWYQQALGQGPQFIFQYYREEENGRGNFPPRFSGLQFPNYSSELNVNALELDDSALYLCASTRGGRLSTDTQYFGPGTRLTVL.

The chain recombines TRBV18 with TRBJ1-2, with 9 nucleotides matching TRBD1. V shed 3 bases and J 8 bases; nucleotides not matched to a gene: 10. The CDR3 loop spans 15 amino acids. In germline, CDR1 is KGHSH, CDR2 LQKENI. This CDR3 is CASSPAGQGILGYTF. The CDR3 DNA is TGTGCCAGCTCACCGGCGGGACAGGGTATTTTAGGCTACACCTTC.

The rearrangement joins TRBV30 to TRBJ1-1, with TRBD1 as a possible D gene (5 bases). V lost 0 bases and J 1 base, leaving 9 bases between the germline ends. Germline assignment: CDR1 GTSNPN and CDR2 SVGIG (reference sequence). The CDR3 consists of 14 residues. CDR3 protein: CAWSVMQGNTEAFF. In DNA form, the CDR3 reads TGTGCCTGGAGTGTAATGCAGGGGAACACTGAAGCTTTCTTT. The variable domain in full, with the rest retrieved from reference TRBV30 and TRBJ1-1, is SQTIHQWPATLVQPVGSPLSLECTVEGTSNPNLYWYRQAAGRGLQLLFYSVGIGQISSEVPQNLSASRPQDRQFILSSKKLLLSDSGFYLCAWSVMQGNTEAFFGQGTRLTVV.

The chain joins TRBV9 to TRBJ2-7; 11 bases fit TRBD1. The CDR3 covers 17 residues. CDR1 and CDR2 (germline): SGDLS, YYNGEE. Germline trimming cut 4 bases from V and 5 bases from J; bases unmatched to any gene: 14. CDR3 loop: CASSSSGTGGFGHEQYF. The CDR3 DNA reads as TGTGCCAGCAGCTCGAGCGGGACAGGGGGTTTCGGCCACGAGCAGTACTTC. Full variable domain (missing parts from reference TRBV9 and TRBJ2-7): DSGVTQTPKHLITATGQRVTLRCSPRSGDLSVYWYQQSLDQGLQFLIQYYNGEERAKGNILERFSAQQFPDLHSELNLSSLELGDSALYFCASSSSGTGGFGHEQYFGPGTRLTVT.

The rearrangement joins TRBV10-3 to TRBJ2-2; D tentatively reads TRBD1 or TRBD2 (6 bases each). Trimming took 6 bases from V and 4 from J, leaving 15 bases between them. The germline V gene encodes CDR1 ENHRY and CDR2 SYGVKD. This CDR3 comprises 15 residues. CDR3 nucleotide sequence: TGTGCCATCAGGTACAGGGAGGACAGCACCGGGGAGCTGTTTTTT. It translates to CAIRYREDSTGELFF.

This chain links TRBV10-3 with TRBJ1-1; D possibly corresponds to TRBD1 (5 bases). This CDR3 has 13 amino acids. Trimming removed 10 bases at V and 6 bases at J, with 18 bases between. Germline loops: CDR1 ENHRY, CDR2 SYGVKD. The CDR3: CATDQGRGAEAFF. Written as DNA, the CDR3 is TGTGCCACCGATCAGGGAAGGGGAGCTGAAGCTTTCTTT.

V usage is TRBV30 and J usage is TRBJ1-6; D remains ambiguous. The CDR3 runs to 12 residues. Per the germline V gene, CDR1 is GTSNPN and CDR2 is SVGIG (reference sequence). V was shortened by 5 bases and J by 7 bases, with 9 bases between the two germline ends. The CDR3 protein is CAWGKTNSPLHF. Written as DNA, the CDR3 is TGTGCCTGGGGAAAGACCAATTCACCCCTCCACTTT.

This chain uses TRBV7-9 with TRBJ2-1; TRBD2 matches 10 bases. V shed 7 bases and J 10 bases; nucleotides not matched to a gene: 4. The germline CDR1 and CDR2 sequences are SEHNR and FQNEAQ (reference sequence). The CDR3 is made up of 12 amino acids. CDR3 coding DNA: TGTGCCAGCACCCTAGCGGGAGACGAGCAGTTCTTC. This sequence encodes CASTLAGDEQFF. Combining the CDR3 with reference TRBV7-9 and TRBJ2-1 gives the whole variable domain DTGVSQNPRHKITKRGQNVTFRCDPISEHNRLYWYRQTLGQGPEFLTYFQNEAQLEKSRLLSDRFSAERPKGSFSTLEIQRTEQGDSAMYLCASTLAGDEQFFGPGTRLTVL.

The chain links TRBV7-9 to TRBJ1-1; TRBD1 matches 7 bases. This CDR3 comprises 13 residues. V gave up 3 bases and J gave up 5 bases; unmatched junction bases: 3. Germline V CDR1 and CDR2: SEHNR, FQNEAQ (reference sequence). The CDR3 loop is CASSFQGETEAFF. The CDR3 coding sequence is TGTGCCAGCAGCTTTCAGGGGGAGACTGAAGCTTTCTTT.

The DNA of the CDR3 is TGTGCCAGCAGTGAAGCATCCGTGTGGAGCAATCAGCCCCAGCATTTT. It translates to CASSEASVWSNQPQHF. V is TRBV6-1 and J is TRBJ1-5; the D is unclear. This CDR3 spans 16 amino acids. V lost 0 bases, J lost 1 base, and 10 bases lay in between. CDR1 and CDR2 from the germline V gene are MNHNS and SASEGT.

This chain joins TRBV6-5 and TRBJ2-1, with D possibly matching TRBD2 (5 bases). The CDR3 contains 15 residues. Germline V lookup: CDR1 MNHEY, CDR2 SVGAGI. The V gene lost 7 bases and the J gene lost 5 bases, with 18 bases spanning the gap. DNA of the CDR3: TGTGCCAGCACCCGTTGGACTTCGAACAACAATGAGCAGTTCTTC. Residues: CASTRWTSNNNEQFF.